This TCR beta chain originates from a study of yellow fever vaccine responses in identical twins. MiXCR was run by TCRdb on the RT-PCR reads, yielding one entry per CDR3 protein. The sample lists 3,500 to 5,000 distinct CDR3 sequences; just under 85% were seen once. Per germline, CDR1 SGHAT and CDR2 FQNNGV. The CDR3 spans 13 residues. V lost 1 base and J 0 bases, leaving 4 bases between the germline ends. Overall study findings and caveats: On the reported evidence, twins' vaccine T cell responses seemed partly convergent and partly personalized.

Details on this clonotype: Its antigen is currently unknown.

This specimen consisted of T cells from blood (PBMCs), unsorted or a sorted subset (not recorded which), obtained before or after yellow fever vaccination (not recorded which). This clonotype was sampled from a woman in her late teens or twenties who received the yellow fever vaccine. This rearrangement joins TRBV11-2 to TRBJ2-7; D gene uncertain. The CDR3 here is CASSLGISYEQYF. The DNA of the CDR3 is TGTGCCAGCAGCTTAGGTATCTCCTACGAGCAGTACTTC.